This T cell receptor beta chain was found in a study of shared clonotypes between healthy human individuals. General study results and limits: For sorted subsets, rarefaction showed incomplete sequencing despite large depth.

Remarks on this clone: What it binds is unknown.

Germline CDR1 MNHEY, CDR2 SVGAGI. V lost 5 bases, J lost 0 bases, and 8 bases lay in between. The CDR3 is made up of 13 amino acids. The genomic DNA of each subset was split evenly across several immunoSEQ plates. Measured with immunoSEQ multiplex PCR; TCRdb has only the in-frame clones, and not every one. The table lists roughly 1,800,000 clones, about 95% of them singletons. The naive CD8 fraction comprised CD45RO-negative cells positively selected for CCR7 and excluded terminally differentiated effector memory CD45RA+ cells. The V gene is TRBV6-5, the J gene TRBJ2-7; D gene unclear. The sample comprised naive CD8+ T cells sorted from blood. This TCR came from a man aged 18 to 29 in good health. CDR3 sequence: CASSTEPSYEQYF. For the CDR3, the DNA is TGTGCCAGCAGTACAGAGCCCTCCTACGAGCAGTACTTC.